The rows below give T cell receptor beta chains drawn from one sample of a study of shared clonotypes between healthy human individuals. Using immunoSEQ multiplex PCR, the repertoire was profiled, and TCRdb retains in-frame clones only, with some absent. The sample consists of some 680,000 clones, around four fifths of them appearing once. The sequencing input was memory CD4+ T cells sorted from blood. These receptors were taken from a woman in her twenties or thirties in good health. Each CDR3 is given with its conserved first and last residue. A D gene is named only where the DNA matches it firmly.

D gene	V gene	J gene	CDR3 protein
NA	TRBV7-2	TRBJ1-1	CASRPAQRMRAEAFF
NA	TRBV18	TRBJ1-2	CASSPSKQGGYTF
NA	TRBV5-1	TRBJ1-2	CASSSDLEGYTF
NA	TRBV10-3	TRBJ2-2	CAIRDWRNTGELFF
NA	TRBV28	TRBJ1-5	CASTRTGVGQPQHF
NA	TRBV28	TRBJ2-1	CASTAGGLGGNEQFF
TRBD2	TRBV27	TRBJ2-1	CASSPGLAGSRYNEQFF
TRBD1	TRBV28	TRBJ1-2	CASSLWTGNGYTF
NA	TRBV28	TRBJ1-2	CASSLYRTLSLWGYTF
TRBD2	TRBV29-1	TRBJ2-7	CSVDAPRTSGRRSSYEQYF
TRBD1	TRBV14	TRBJ1-4	CASSRDQGAGNEKLFF
TRBD2	TRBV5-8	TRBJ2-5	CASSRLGGGETQYF
NA	TRBV28	TRBJ2-7	CASSLGSYGQYF
NA	TRBV7-2	TRBJ1-2	CASSLVDGNYGYTF
NA	TRBV7-9	TRBJ1-1	CASSAAGQMGTEAFF
NA	TRBV19	TRBJ1-5	CATRNSNQPQHF
TRBD1	TRBV7-8	TRBJ2-7	CASSFGTGAHEQYF
NA	TRBV30	TRBJ1-6	CAWSGNTHNSPLHF
NA	TRBV6-1	TRBJ1-4	CASSERTDYNEKLFF
TRBD1	TRBV12-5	TRBJ2-5	CASGRYLGTGDYQETQYF
TRBD1	TRBV20-1	TRBJ1-4	CSARDGTDFF
NA	TRBV5-8	TRBJ2-1	CASSQNWQFF
TRBD2	TRBV7-2	TRBJ2-7	CASSQHPSGGSRNEQYF
NA	TRBV7-3	TRBJ2-2	CASSLKGNTGELFF
TRBD2	TRBV6-1	TRBJ2-1	CASSDTGGLNEQFF
NA	TRBV19	TRBJ2-5	CASSDRSQETQYF
NA	TRBV5-1	TRBJ2-1	CASSADSRAYNEQFF
NA	TRBV19	TRBJ2-6	CASSKSAGANVLTF
NA	TRBV5-6	TRBJ1-2	CASSLGLQNYGYTF
TRBD1	TRBV5-1	TRBJ2-4	CASSSGQGGNIQYF
NA	TRBV28	TRBJ2-1	CASPPRGTSYNEQFF
NA	TRBV7-2	TRBJ2-2	CASSLRYTNTGELFF
NA	TRBV30	TRBJ2-2	CAWSATGGRTGELFF
NA	TRBV6-6	TRBJ1-1	CASITRQNTEAFF
NA	TRBV11-2	TRBJ2-1	CASSFSWTPSSYNEQFF
NA	TRBV28	TRBJ1-5	CASISGSNQPQHF
TRBD1	TRBV9	TRBJ1-2	CASSVSGTGGFRGYTF
NA	TRBV5-1	TRBJ1-1	CASSLGGVNTEAFF
NA	TRBV2	TRBJ1-1	CASTQLGTEAFF
NA	TRBV29-1	TRBJ2-3	CSVGADTQYF
TRBD1	TRBV7-9	TRBJ2-7	CASIGGQGSHEQYF
NA	TRBV11-1	TRBJ1-1	CASSRDRNPEAFF
TRBD1	TRBV5-4	TRBJ1-4	CASSHGRGYEKLFF
NA	TRBV28	TRBJ2-5	CASTHREETQYF
NA	TRBV5-4	TRBJ1-3	CASSLMSSGNTIYF
TRBD2	TRBV4-1	TRBJ2-5	CASSQVIGLAGGRETQYF
TRBD1	TRBV4-1	TRBJ2-1	CASSQGDRGSYNEQFF